A single T cell receptor (beta chain) is shown here with its context. Its antigen is unidentified. The table came from immunoSEQ multiplex PCR; TCRdb's copy has only in-frame clones and leaves some out. The data hold around 120,000 clones, with approximately 86% observed a single time. Germline assignment: CDR1 SQVTM and CDR2 ANQGSEA. Trimming stripped 4 bases from V and 2 bases from J, with 7 bases between. This CDR3 comprises 12 residues. This entry comes from a study of identifying expanded T cells in peripheral blood. Points from the study as a whole: Across healthy donors, higher total template counts meant significantly greater roughly 2-week count variance.

This clonotype originated in a person between 18 and 75 years old in good health. Sequencing was done on a sample of blood. The gene calls are TRBV29-1 and TRBJ2-3; TRBD2 might be the D (6 bases). The CDR3 DNA reads TGCAGCGTTGGGACTAACACAGATACGCAGTATTTT. Residues: CSVGTNTDTQYF.